A selection of T cell receptor beta chains follows, all from one sample in a study of OX40 agonist ivuxolimab in advanced cancers. Clones were read by immunoSEQ multiplex PCR, and TCRdb kept only the in-frame ones, dropping some. The data contain approximately 90,000 clones, under 85% of them singletons. This specimen was CD4+ or CD8+ T cells sorted from blood, taken in a trial of the OX40 agonist ivuxolimab. Receptors were obtained from an adult with an advanced solid tumor such as melanoma, head and neck, liver or kidney cancer. CDR3s include the opening cysteine and the closing phenylalanine or tryptophan. Each record gives: clone size, J gene, D gene, V gene, CDR3 DNA, CDR3 protein. D genes are given only for firm matches. Part of the rows lack a size; the others show once, few, many or a class for expanded clones.

NA,TRBJ2-7,NA,TRBV28,TGTGCCAGCAGTTCCCTCAAAGGGAGCTCCTACGAGCAGTACTTC,CASSSLKGSSYEQYF
NA,TRBJ2-5,NA,TRBV5-1,TGCGCCAGCAGCTTGGGGGGCCCGCGGGAGACCCAGTACTTC,CASSLGGPRETQYF
once,TRBJ2-5,NA,TRBV28,TGTGCCACCATTGCGGCGGGGGAGACCCAGTACTTC,CATIAAGETQYF
NA,TRBJ2-5,TRBD2,TRBV11-2,TGTGCCAGCAGCTCGGGACTAGCGGGAGTGGTGGTGATGGAGACCCAGTACTTC,CASSSGLAGVVVMETQYF
few,TRBJ1-4,NA,TRBV6-1,TGTGCCAGCAGTGAAGTTAGGGCTAATGAAAAACTGTTTTTT,CASSEVRANEKLFF
NA,TRBJ2-7,TRBD2,TRBV7-2,TGTGCCAGCAGCTTTTTAGCGGGACAACCCTACGAGCAGTACTTC,CASSFLAGQPYEQYF
few,TRBJ1-2,NA,TRBV5-6,TGTGCCAGCAGCTTGTCAGTTGGCTATGGCTACACCTTC,CASSLSVGYGYTF
NA,TRBJ2-7,NA,TRBV30,TGTGCCTGGAGTTACAGGGTCTACGAGCAGTACTTC,CAWSYRVYEQYF
NA,TRBJ2-1,NA,TRBV28,TGTGCCAGCAGTTTCCCCGGACAAATCTCCTACAATGAGCAGTTCTTC,CASSFPGQISYNEQFF
NA,TRBJ1-4,NA,TRBV4-1,TGCGCCAGCAGCCAAGAATCGTTAGGACAGACTAATGAAAAACTGTTTTTT,CASSQESLGQTNEKLFF
NA,TRBJ2-7,NA,TRBV16,TGTGCCAGCAGCGGTCGGGGGCTCTCCTACGAGCAGTACTTC,CASSGRGLSYEQYF
few,TRBJ2-3,NA,TRBV6-5,TGTGCCAGCAAGGGTAGCTACGCAGATACGCAGTATTTT,CASKGSYADTQYF
NA,TRBJ2-1,TRBD2,TRBV6-6,TGTGCCAGCCGCTGGACTAGCGGGAGGGAGCAGTTCTTC,CASRWTSGREQFF
NA,TRBJ2-1,TRBD1,TRBV9,TGTGCCAGCAGCACCAGACAGGGATACAATGAGCAGTTCTTC,CASSTRQGYNEQFF
NA,TRBJ2-7,NA,TRBV19,TGTGCCAGTGCCGACAGGTACGAGCAGTACTTC,CASADRYEQYF
NA,TRBJ2-1,TRBD1,TRBV19,TGTGCCAGTAGTCTCGGGACAGCTTACAATGAGCAGTTCTTC,CASSLGTAYNEQFF
NA,TRBJ2-3,NA,TRBV11-1,TGTGCCAGCAGCAGAGGCACAGATACGCAGTATTTT,CASSRGTDTQYF
NA,TRBJ2-3,NA,TRBV5-4,TGTGCCAGCTCATTCCCTGGTGGGAGTATTAAAGATACGCAGTATTTT,CASSFPGGSIKDTQYF
few,TRBJ2-3,TRBD2,TRBV19,TGTGCCAGTATGACCAGCGGGAGAAGTTCCCCTAGCACAGATACGCAGTATTTT,CASMTSGRSSPSTDTQYF
NA,TRBJ2-3,TRBD1,TRBV4-1,TGCGCCAGCAGCCCGATTGCCACCGAGACAGGGGGCTGGACAGATACGCAGTATTTT,CASSPIATETGGWTDTQYF
NA,TRBJ2-5,TRBD2,TRBV7-2,TGTGCCAGCAGCGAAAGGGGCGGGAGGGCCCAGTACTTC,CASSERGGRAQYF
NA,TRBJ2-7,NA,TRBV6-1,TGTGCCAGCAGTGAGTCGTGGGGTATGGGGGAGCAGTACTTC,CASSESWGMGEQYF
NA,TRBJ2-7,NA,TRBV4-2,TGTGCCAGCAGCCAAGATCGTGAGGGGATCTACGAGCAGTACTTC,CASSQDREGIYEQYF
NA,TRBJ2-2,TRBD1,TRBV7-9,TGTGCCAGCAGCTTACCCGGGACAGGGGCAGGCGGATTGACCGGGGAGCTGTTTTTT,CASSLPGTGAGGLTGELFF
NA,TRBJ2-7,TRBD1,TRBV5-4,TGTGCCAGCAGTTACCGGGACAGGGCTACCTACGAGCAGTACTTC,CASSYRDRATYEQYF
NA,TRBJ2-3,TRBD1,TRBV5-3,TGTGCCAGAAGCCCGACCGGGACAGGGGGGAATACGCAGTATTTT,CARSPTGTGGNTQYF
medium-sized,TRBJ2-7,TRBD2,TRBV14,TGTGCCAGCAGCGGGACTAGCGGGAACTACGAGCAGTACTTC,CASSGTSGNYEQYF
NA,TRBJ1-2,TRBD1,TRBV27,TGTGCCAGCAGTCTGGACAGGGCTGTTGGCTACACCTTC,CASSLDRAVGYTF
NA,TRBJ2-3,NA,TRBV7-3,TGTGCCAGCAGCTCTGGCGGGAGCACAGATACGCAGTATTTT,CASSSGGSTDTQYF
NA,TRBJ2-6,NA,TRBV7-2,TGTGCCAGCAGCCCAGCCGGCTCTGGGGCCAACGTCCTGACTTTC,CASSPAGSGANVLTF
NA,TRBJ2-2,TRBD2,TRBV30,TGTGCCTTGGGACTAGCGGGCGCTGGCACCGGGGAGCTGTTTTTT,CALGLAGAGTGELFF
NA,TRBJ2-7,NA,TRBV5-4,TGTGCCAGCAGCCAAGCTGCGCTGGGGCAGGGATTCTACGAGCAGTACTTC,CASSQAALGQGFYEQYF
few,TRBJ2-7,NA,TRBV11-2,TGTGCCAGCAGCTCCTCATCAAGCTCCTACGAGCAGTACTTC,CASSSSSSSYEQYF
NA,TRBJ2-2,NA,TRBV9,TGTGCCAGCAGCGTTCGACTCGGCGGGGAGCTGTTTTTT,CASSVRLGGELFF
NA,TRBJ2-7,TRBD2,TRBV2,TGTGCCAGCAGAGGGACTAGCGGTTTTCCCTACGAGCAGTACTTC,CASRGTSGFPYEQYF
NA,TRBJ2-7,NA,TRBV21-1,TGTGCCCCAAGGGAGGATACCTACGAGCAGTACTTC,CAPREDTYEQYF
few,TRBJ1-5,NA,TRBV7-9,TGTGCCAGCACGCACGGACCTAGCAATCAGCCCCAGCATTTT,CASTHGPSNQPQHF
few,TRBJ2-3,TRBD1,TRBV6-6,TGTGCCAGCAGTTCGCGGACAGGGAGCACAGATACGCAGTATTTT,CASSSRTGSTDTQYF
NA,TRBJ2-1,TRBD2,TRBV7-8,TGTGCCAGCAGCCCACCCGTTAGCGGGAGACAGTTCTTC,CASSPPVSGRQFF
NA,TRBJ2-3,TRBD2,TRBV5-4,TGTGCCAGCAGAGGACTAGCGGGCTTCGATGATTTTAGCACAGATACGCAGTATTTT,CASRGLAGFDDFSTDTQYF
NA,TRBJ2-7,TRBD2,TRBV11-2,TGTGCCAGCAGCTTAAATAGCGGGGAGGGAGACGAGCAGTACTTC,CASSLNSGEGDEQYF
medium-sized,TRBJ1-2,TRBD1,TRBV5-1,TGCGCCAGCAATCCAGGGGGCTCAGGAGATGGCTACACCTTC,CASNPGGSGDGYTF
NA,TRBJ2-2,NA,TRBV6-1,TGTGCCAGCAGCCGGCTGCCGAACACCGGGGAGCTGTTTTTT,CASSRLPNTGELFF
few,TRBJ1-5,NA,TRBV28,TGTGCCAGCCGGGGGAGCAATCAGCCCCAGCATTTT,CASRGSNQPQHF
few,TRBJ2-2,NA,TRBV30,TGTGCCTGGAGTGTAATGGAATCCGGGGAGCTGTTTTTT,CAWSVMESGELFF
NA,TRBJ2-7,TRBD1,TRBV10-3,TGTGCCATCAAAGGACAGGGGACCTACGAGCAGTACTTC,CAIKGQGTYEQYF
NA,TRBJ1-4,TRBD1,TRBV28,TGTGCCACCTCGAGAAAGACAGGGGATGAAAAACTGTTTTTT,CATSRKTGDEKLFF
NA,TRBJ2-7,NA,TRBV11-1,TGTGCCAGCAGCTTCGAGGGAGGCCCCTACGAGCAGTACTTC,CASSFEGGPYEQYF
few,TRBJ2-7,NA,TRBV7-8,TGTGCCAGCAGCCCTGGTGGGGGCTACGAGCAGTACTTC,CASSPGGGYEQYF
NA,TRBJ2-1,TRBD1,TRBV6-6,TGTGCCAGCAGTTATCGACAGGGGGCGCAAGGAAATGAGCAGTTCTTC,CASSYRQGAQGNEQFF
NA,TRBJ2-2,TRBD1,TRBV5-6,TGTGCCAGCAGCTCGTATTCCGGGACAGGTTCCACCGGGGAGCTGTTTTTT,CASSSYSGTGSTGELFF